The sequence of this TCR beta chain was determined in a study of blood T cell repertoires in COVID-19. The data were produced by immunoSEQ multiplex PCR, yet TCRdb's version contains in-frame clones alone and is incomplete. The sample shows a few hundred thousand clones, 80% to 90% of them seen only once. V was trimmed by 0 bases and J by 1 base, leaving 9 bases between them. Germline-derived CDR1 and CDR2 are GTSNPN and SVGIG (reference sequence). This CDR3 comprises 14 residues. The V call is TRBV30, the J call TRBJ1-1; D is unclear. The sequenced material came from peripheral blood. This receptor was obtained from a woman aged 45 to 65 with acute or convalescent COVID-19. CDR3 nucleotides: TGTGCCTGGAGTGTAAGTACGGGGAACACTGAAGCTTTCTTT. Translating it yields CAWSVSTGNTEAFF.